The source of this T cell receptor (beta chain) is a study of T-cell memory formation after mild COVID-19. Employing constant-segment primers, 5'RACE generated TCR alpha and TCR beta cDNA libraries bearing sample barcodes and UMIs. Each CDR3 protein is one row after TCRdb ran MiXCR on the 5' RACE reads. The repertoire has about 440,000 distinct CDR3 sequences, over 15% of them found once; the top ten carry about 8.1%. V gave up 3 bases and J gave up 7 bases, with 12 bases separating them. From germline, CDR1 is KGHSH and CDR2 LQKENI. The CDR3 is 14 residues long. Whole-study findings and limits: Cross-reactive memory apparently joined, as some responding clones appeared in pre-infection memory. Contracting clones from day 15 to 85 had balanced CD4/CD8; later expanders favoured CD4+. Shrinking CD4+ clones resided mostly in CM and EM, and CD8+ ones in EMRA.

A few counts support this clonotype. Its antigen remains unknown. This receptor was obtained from an adult woman who had mild COVID-19 (a few samples of this study predate the infection). Cell type and time point are not known. Sequencing was done on a sample of PBMCs or a T cell subset sorted from them (not recorded which). V gene TRBV18 combines with J gene TRBJ2-2; D not resolved. The CDR3 DNA reads as TGTGCCAGCTCACCGGTTCAGGCGGACGGGGAGCTGTTTTTT. It yields the protein CASSPVQADGELFF.